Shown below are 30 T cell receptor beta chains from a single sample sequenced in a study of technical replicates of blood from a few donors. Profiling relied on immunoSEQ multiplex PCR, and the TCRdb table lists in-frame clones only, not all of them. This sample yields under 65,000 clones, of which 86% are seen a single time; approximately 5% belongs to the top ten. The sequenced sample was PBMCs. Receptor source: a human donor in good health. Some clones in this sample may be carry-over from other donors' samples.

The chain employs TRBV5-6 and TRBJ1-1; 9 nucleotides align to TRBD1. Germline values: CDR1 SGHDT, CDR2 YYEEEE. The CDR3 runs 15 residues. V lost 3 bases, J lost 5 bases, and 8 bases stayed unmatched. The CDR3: CASSSVWTGETEAFF. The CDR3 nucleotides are TGTGCCAGCAGCTCGGTGTGGACAGGGGAAACTGAAGCTTTCTTT.

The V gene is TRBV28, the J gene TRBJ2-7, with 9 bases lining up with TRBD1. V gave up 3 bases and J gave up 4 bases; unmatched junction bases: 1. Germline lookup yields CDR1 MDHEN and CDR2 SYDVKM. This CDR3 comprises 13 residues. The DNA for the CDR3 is TGTGCCAGCAGTTTGGACAGGGGTTACGAGCAGTACTTC. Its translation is CASSLDRGYEQYF. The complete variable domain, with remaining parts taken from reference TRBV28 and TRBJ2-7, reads DVKVTQSSRYLVKRTGEKVFLECVQDMDHENMFWYRQDPGLGLRLIYFSYDVKMKEKGDIPEGYSVSREKKERFSLILESASTNQTSMYLCASSLDRGYEQYFGPGTRLTVT.

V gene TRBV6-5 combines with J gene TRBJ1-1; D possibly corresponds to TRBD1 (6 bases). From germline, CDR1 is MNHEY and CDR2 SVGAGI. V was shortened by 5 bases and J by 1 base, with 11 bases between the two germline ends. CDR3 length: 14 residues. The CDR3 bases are TGTGCCAGCAGTGCCGGGACAAGGAACACTGAAGCTTTCTTT. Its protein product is CASSAGTRNTEAFF.

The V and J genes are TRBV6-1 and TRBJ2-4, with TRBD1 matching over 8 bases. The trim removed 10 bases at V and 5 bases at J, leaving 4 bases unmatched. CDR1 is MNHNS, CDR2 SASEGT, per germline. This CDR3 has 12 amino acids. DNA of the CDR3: TGTGCCACGGACAGGGAGGAAAACATTCAGTACTTC. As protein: CATDREENIQYF.

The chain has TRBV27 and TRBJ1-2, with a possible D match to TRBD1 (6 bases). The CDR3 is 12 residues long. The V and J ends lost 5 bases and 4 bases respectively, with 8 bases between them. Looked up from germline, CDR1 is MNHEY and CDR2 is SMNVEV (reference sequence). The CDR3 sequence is CASSTGPYGYTF. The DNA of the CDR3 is TGTGCCAGCAGTACAGGGCCCTATGGCTACACCTTC.

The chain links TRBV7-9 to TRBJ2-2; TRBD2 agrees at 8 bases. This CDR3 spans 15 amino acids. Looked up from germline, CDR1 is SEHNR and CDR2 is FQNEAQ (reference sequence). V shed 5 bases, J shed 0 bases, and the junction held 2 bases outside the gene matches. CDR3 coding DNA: TGTGCCAGCAGCCCGGGACTAGCGAACACCGGGGAGCTGTTTTTT. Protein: CASSPGLANTGELFF.

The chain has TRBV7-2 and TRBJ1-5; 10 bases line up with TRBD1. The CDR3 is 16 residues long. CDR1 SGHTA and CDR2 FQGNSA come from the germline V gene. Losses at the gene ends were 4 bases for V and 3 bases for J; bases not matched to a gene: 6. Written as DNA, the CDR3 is TGTGCCAGCAGCTCCTACGGGACAGGGGACAATCAGCCCCAGCATTTT. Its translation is CASSSYGTGDNQPQHF.

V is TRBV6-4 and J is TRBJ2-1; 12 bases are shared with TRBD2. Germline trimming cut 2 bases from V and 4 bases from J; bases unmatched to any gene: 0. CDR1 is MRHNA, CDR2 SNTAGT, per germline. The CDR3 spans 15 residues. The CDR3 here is CASSDLAGGYNEQFF. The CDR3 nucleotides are TGTGCCAGCAGTGACCTAGCGGGAGGGTACAATGAGCAGTTCTTC.

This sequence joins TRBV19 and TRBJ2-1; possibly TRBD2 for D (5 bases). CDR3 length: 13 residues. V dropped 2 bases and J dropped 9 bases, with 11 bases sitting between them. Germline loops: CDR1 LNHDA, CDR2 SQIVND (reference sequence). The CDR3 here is CASSIRVRGEQFF. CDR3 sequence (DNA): TGTGCCAGTAGTATAAGGGTTCGGGGTGAGCAGTTCTTC.

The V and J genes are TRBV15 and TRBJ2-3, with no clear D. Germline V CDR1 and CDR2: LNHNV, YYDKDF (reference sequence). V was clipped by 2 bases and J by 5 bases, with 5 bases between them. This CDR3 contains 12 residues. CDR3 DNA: TGTGCCACCAGCAGATTCAAAGATACGCAGTATTTT. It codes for CATSRFKDTQYF.

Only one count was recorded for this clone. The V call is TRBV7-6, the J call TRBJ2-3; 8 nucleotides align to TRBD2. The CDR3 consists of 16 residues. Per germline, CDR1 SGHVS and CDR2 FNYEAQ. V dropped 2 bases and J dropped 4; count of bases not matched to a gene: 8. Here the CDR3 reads CASSLQNGGAADTQYF. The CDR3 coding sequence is TGTGCCAGCAGCTTACAGAACGGGGGGGCCGCAGATACGCAGTATTTT.

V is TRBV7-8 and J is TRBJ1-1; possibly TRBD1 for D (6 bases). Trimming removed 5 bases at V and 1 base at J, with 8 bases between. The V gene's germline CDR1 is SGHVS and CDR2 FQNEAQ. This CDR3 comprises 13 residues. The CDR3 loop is CASSKDRNTEAFF. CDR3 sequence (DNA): TGTGCCAGCAGCAAGGACAGGAACACTGAAGCTTTCTTT.

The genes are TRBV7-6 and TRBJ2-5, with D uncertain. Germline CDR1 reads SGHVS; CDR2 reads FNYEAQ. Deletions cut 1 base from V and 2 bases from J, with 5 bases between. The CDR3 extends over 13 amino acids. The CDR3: CASSLVRQETQYF. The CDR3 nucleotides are TGTGCCAGCAGCTTAGTCCGTCAAGAGACCCAGTACTTC.

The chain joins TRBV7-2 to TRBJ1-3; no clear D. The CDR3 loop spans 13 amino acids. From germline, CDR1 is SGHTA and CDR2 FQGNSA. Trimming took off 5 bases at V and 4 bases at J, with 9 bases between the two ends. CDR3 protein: CASSTEPGNTIYF. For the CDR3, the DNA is TGTGCCAGCAGCACCGAGCCCGGAAACACCATATATTTT. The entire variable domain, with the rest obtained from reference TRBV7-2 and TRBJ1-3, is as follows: GAGVSQSPSNKVTEKGKDVELRCDPISGHTALYWYRQSLGQGLEFLIYFQGNSAPDKSGLPSDRFSAERTGGSVSTLTIQRTQQEDSAVYLCASSTEPGNTIYFGEGSWLTVV.

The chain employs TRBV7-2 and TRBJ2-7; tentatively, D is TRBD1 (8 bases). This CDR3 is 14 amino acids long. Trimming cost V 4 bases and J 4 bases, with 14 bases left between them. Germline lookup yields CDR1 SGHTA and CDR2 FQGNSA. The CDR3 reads CASSYTGGAYEQYF. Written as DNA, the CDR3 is TGTGCCAGCAGCTACACAGGGGGGGCGTACGAGCAGTACTTC. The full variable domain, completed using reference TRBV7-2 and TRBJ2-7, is GAGVSQSPSNKVTEKGKDVELRCDPISGHTALYWYRQSLGQGLEFLIYFQGNSAPDKSGLPSDRFSAERTGGSVSTLTIQRTQQEDSAVYLCASSYTGGAYEQYFGPGTRLTVT.

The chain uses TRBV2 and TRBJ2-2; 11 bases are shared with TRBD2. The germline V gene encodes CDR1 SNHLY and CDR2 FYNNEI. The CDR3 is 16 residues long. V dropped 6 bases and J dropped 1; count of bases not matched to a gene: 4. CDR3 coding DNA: TGTGCCAGCAGCATAGCGGGGGGGATGAACACCGGGGAGCTGTTTTTT. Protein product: CASSIAGGMNTGELFF.

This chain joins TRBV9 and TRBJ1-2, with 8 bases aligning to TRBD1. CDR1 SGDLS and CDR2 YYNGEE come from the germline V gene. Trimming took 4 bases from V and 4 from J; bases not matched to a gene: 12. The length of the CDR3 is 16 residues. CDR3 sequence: CASSTPGQEIFYGYTF. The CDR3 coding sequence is TGTGCCAGCAGCACCCCGGGACAGGAGATTTTCTATGGCTACACCTTC.

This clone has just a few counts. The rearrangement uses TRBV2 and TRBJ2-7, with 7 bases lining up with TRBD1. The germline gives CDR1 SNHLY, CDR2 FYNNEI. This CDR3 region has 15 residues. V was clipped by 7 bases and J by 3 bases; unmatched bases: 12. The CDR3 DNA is TGTGCCAGCACCCCACAGGGGACCCCTTTCTACGAGCAGTACTTC. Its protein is CASTPQGTPFYEQYF. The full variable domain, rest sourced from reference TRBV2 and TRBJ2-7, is EPEVTQTPSHQVTQMGQEVILRCVPISNHLYFYWYRQILGQKVEFLVSFYNNEISEKSEIFDDQFSVERPDGSNFTLKIRSTKLEDSAMYFCASTPQGTPFYEQYFGPGTRLTVT.

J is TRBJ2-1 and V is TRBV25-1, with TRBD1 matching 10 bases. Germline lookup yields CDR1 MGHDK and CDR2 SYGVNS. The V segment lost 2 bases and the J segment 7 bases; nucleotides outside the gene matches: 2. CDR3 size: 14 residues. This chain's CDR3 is CASSEGQGVNEQFF. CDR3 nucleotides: TGTGCCAGCAGTGAAGGACAGGGGGTGAATGAGCAGTTCTTC. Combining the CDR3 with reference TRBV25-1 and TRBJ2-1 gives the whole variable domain EADIYQTPRYLVIGTGKKITLECSQTMGHDKMYWYQQDPGMELHLIHYSYGVNSTEKGDLSSESTVSRIRTEHFPLTLESARPSHTSQYLCASSEGQGVNEQFFGPGTRLTVL.

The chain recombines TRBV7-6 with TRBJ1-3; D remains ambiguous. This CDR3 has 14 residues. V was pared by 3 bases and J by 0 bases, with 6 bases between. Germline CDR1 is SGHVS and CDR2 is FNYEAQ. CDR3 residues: CASSFGDSGNTIYF. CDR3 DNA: TGTGCCAGCAGCTTTGGAGACTCTGGAAACACCATATATTTT.

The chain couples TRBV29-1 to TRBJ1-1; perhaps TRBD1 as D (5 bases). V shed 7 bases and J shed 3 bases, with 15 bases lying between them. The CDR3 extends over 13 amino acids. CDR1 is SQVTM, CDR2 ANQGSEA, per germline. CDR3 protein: CSAEGGTHTEAFF. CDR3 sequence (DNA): TGCAGCGCCGAGGGCGGGACTCACACTGAAGCTTTCTTT.

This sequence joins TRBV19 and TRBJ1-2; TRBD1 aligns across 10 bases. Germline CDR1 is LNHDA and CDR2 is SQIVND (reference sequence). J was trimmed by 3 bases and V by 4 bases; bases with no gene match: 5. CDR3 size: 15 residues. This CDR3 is CASSTGQGDYYGYTF. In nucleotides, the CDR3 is TGTGCCAGTAGTACCGGACAGGGGGATTACTATGGCTACACCTTC.

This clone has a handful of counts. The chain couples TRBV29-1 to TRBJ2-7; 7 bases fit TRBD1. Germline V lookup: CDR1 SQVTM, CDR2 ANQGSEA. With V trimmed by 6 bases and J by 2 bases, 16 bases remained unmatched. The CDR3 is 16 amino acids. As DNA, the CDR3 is TGCAGCGTCACCACTGACTGGGTCCAGGGGGCCTACGAGCAGTACTTC. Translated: CSVTTDWVQGAYEQYF.

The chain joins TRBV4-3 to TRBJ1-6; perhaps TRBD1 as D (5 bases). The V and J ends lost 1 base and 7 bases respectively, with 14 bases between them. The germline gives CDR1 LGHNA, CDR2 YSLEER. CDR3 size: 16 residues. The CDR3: CASSQGFGGGNSPLHF. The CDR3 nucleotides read TGCGCCAGCAGCCAAGGATTCGGCGGGGGAAATTCACCCCTCCACTTT.

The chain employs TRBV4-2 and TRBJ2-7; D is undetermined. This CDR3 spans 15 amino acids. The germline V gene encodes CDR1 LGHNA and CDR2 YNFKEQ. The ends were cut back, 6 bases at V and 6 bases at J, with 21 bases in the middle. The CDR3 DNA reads TGTGCCAGCAGTGAGACCAGGAATCTCCAAGGCGAGCAGTACTTC. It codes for CASSETRNLQGEQYF.

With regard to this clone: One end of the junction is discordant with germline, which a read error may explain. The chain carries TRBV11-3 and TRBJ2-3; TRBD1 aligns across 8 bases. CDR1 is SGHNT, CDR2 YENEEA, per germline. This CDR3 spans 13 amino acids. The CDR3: CASSQSSRDRPSF. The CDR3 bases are TGTGCCAGCAGCCAGTCCTCGCGGGACAGGCCCTCTTTT.

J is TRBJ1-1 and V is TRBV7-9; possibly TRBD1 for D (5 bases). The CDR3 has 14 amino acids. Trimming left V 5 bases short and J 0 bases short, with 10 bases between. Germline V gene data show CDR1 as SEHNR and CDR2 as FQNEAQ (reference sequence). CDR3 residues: CASSAGRLNTEAFF. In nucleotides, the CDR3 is TGTGCCAGCAGCGCGGGACGGTTGAACACTGAAGCTTTCTTT.

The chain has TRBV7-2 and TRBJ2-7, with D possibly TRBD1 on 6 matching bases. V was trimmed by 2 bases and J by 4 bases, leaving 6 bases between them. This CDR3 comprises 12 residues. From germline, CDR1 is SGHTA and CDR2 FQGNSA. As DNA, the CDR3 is TGTGCCAGCAGCTTACAGGGGTACGAGCAGTACTTC. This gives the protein CASSLQGYEQYF.

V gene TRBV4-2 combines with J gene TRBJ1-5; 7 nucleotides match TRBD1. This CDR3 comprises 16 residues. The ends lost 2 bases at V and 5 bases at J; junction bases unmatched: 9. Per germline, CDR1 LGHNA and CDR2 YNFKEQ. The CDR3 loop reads CASSQNLDRPDQPQHF. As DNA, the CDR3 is TGTGCCAGCAGCCAAAACTTGGACAGGCCCGATCAGCCCCAGCATTTT.

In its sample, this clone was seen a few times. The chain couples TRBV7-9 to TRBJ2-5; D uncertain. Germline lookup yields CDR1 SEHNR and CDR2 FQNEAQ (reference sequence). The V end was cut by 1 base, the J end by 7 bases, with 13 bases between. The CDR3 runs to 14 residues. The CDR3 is CASSLGQSPGTQYF. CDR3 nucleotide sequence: TGTGCCAGCAGCTTAGGGCAGAGTCCAGGGACCCAGTACTTC.